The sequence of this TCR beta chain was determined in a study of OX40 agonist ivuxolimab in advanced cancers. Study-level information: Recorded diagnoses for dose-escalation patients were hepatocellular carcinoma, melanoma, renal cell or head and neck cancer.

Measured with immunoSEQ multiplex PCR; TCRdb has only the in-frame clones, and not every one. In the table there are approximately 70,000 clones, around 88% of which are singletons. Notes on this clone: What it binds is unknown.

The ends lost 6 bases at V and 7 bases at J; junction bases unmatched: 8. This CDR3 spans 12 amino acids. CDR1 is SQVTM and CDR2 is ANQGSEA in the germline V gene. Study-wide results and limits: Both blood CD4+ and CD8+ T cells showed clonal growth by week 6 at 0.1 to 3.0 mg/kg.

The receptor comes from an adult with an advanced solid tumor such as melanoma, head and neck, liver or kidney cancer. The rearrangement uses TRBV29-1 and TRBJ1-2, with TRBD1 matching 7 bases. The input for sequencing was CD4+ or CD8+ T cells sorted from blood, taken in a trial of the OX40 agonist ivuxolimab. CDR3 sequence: CSVGGGEAGYTF. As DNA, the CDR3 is TGCAGCGTAGGGGGCGGTGAAGCTGGCTACACCTTC.